A single sample gave rise to the 9 T cell receptor beta chains below, sequenced in a study of blood T cell repertoires in COVID-19. Only in-frame clones appear in the TCRdb table, and some are missing; sequencing was by immunoSEQ multiplex PCR. The profile shows about 190,000 clones, approximately 79% of them singletons. The source material was peripheral blood. These receptor sequences come from a man aged 55 to 69 with active or convalescent COVID-19.

The V and J genes are TRBV19 and TRBJ2-5; D is ambiguous. The CDR3 extends over 10 amino acids. The V gene lost 10 bases and the J gene lost 7 bases, with 10 bases spanning the gap. Germline V lookup: CDR1 LNHDA, CDR2 SQIVND (reference sequence). CDR3 bases: TGTGCCACCGGTACTGGGACCCAGTACTTC. As protein: CATGTGTQYF. Full variable domain (remainder filled in from reference TRBV19 and TRBJ2-5): DGGITQSPKYLFRKEGQNVTLSCEQNLNHDAMYWYRQDPGQGLRLIYYSQIVNDFQKGDIAEGYSVSREKKESFPLTVTSAQKNPTAFYLCATGTGTQYFGPGTRLLVL.

The chain carries TRBV27 and TRBJ1-1, with TRBD1 matching 9 bases. Germline V gene data show CDR1 as MNHEY and CDR2 as SMNVEV (reference sequence). This CDR3 is built from 16 residues. With 0 bases clipped from V and 2 bases from J, the junction kept 4 bases outside the gene matches. Here the CDR3 reads CASSLSRQGVNTEAFF. CDR3 sequence (DNA): TGTGCCAGCAGTTTATCACGACAGGGGGTAAACACTGAAGCTTTCTTT.

Only a few counts were recorded for this clone. The chain has TRBV28 and TRBJ2-1, with unresolved D. The CDR3 runs to 13 residues. Germline lookup yields CDR1 MDHEN and CDR2 SYDVKM. The ends were cut back, 11 bases at V and 6 bases at J, with 17 bases in the middle. The CDR3 loop is CASAVSGFNEQFF. The CDR3 bases are TGTGCCTCAGCAGTTTCCGGGTTCAATGAGCAGTTCTTC. The whole variable domain, remainder taken from reference TRBV28 and TRBJ2-1, is DVKVTQSSRYLVKRTGEKVFLECVQDMDHENMFWYRQDPGLGLRLIYFSYDVKMKEKGDIPEGYSVSREKKERFSLILESASTNQTSMYLCASAVSGFNEQFFGPGTRLTVL.

J is TRBJ1-1 and V is TRBV7-6; a weak D match, TRBD1 (6 bases). Germline V CDR1 and CDR2: SGHVS, FNYEAQ. V was cut by 0 bases and J by 5 bases, with 13 bases left in between. The CDR3 sequence is 15 residues long. The CDR3: CASSLARGGRTEAFF. The CDR3 bases are TGTGCCAGCAGCTTAGCGAGGGGGGGGAGGACTGAAGCTTTCTTT. The variable domain in full, completed from reference TRBV7-6 and TRBJ1-1, reads GAGVSQSPRYKVTKRGQDVALRCDPISGHVSLYWYRQALGQGPEFLTYFNYEAQQDKSGLPNDRFSAERPEGSISTLTIQRTEQRDSAMYRCASSLARGGRTEAFFGQGTRLTVV.

The chain is built from TRBV4-3 and TRBJ1-4; 10 bases match TRBD1. CDR1 is LGHNA, CDR2 YSLEER, per germline. The CDR3 has 13 residues. Unmatched junction bases numbered 3, after V lost 0 bases and J lost 14 bases. CDR3 sequence: CASSQDRDRGLFF. DNA of the CDR3: TGCGCCAGCAGCCAAGACCGGGACAGGGGCCTGTTTTTT.

The V and J genes are TRBV7-9 and TRBJ2-3; 10 positions match TRBD1. The CDR3 totals 16 residues. Trimming removed 6 bases from V and 4 bases from J; junction bases left unmatched: 10. CDR1 is SEHNR, CDR2 FQNEAQ, per germline (reference sequence). For the CDR3, the DNA is TGTGCCAGCAGTCGAACCGGGACAGGGGTGGCAGATACGCAGTATTTT. Translating it yields CASSRTGTGVADTQYF.

The rearrangement links TRBV4-2 to TRBJ2-5; TRBD2 matches at 11 bases. V lost 4 bases, J lost 5 bases, and 15 bases stayed unmatched. Germline CDR1 and CDR2: LGHNA and YNFKEQ. The CDR3 totals 18 residues. CDR3 sequence: CASSPGVRRLAGRETQYF. The CDR3 region has the DNA TGTGCCAGCAGCCCAGGGGTACGAAGACTAGCGGGACGTGAGACCCAGTACTTC.

The chain is built from TRBV5-1 and TRBJ2-3; the match to TRBD2 covers 11 bases. Trimming removed 3 bases from V and 3 bases from J; junction bases left unmatched: 3. This CDR3 has 15 amino acids. Germline CDR1 and CDR2: SGHRS and YFSETQ. CDR3 in DNA: TGCGCCAGCAGCTCGACTAGCGGGATAACAGATACGCAGTATTTT. Amino acids: CASSSTSGITDTQYF.

The rearrangement links TRBV7-9 to TRBJ2-1, with D perhaps matching TRBD2 (5 bases). The CDR3 sequence is 15 residues long. Between the trimmed V and J ends, which lost 2 bases and 0 bases, there was a span of 8 bases. The germline V gene encodes CDR1 SEHNR and CDR2 FQNEAQ (reference sequence). CDR3 loop: CASSLPGSSYNEQFF. The CDR3 nucleotides read TGTGCCAGCAGCTTACCGGGGAGCTCCTACAATGAGCAGTTCTTC.